The present entry profiles one TCR beta chain with its context. Its antigen is not known. Other nucleotide sequences from this sample produce the same CDR3. The protocol was immunoSEQ multiplex PCR, while the TCRdb copy is restricted to in-frame clones and leaves out a portion. Of about 2.3 million clones in the sample, approximately 93% were seen once. Nashville, Tennessee was home to all donors, who were Caucasian adults. This sample was taken from a study of shared clonotypes between healthy human individuals. Study summary: Per-donor plates numbered three CD4 naive, three CD4 memory, two CD8 naive and one CD8 memory.

With V trimmed by 1 base and J by 5 bases, 6 bases remained unmatched. The CDR3 runs to 15 residues. The germline V gene encodes CDR1 SGHRS and CDR2 YFSETQ. Whole-study results and caveats: Sequencing depth was expected to influence donor clonotype sharing. Non-shared clonotypes showed lower generation probabilities than clonotypes common to all four donors.

The receptor comes from a man aged 18 to 30 in good health. Some clones in this sample may be carry-over from other donors' samples. The chain links TRBV5-1 to TRBJ2-1, with 7 positions matching TRBD2. The material sequenced was naive CD4+ T cells from PBMCs. Subset denoted: CD45RA+ positively selected. In nucleotides, the CDR3 is TGCGCCAGCAGCTTGCTCGCGGGAGCCGACAATGAGCAGTTCTTC. As protein: CASSLLAGADNEQFF.